The 18 T cell receptor beta chains reported below all come from one sample, sequenced in a study of blood T cell repertoires in COVID-19. This table comes from immunoSEQ multiplex PCR, and its TCRdb copy is limited to in-frame clones, with some not included. This table has approximately 170,000 clones, over 65% appearing once. Material for sequencing was peripheral blood. These TCRs come from a woman of 80 years or more with acute or convalescent COVID-19.

This clone was detected once. The J gene is TRBJ2-1, the V gene TRBV28; D is possibly TRBD1 (6 bases). This CDR3 is 16 amino acids long. The V gene lost 5 bases and the J gene lost 3 bases, with 17 bases spanning the gap. Looked up from germline, CDR1 is MDHEN and CDR2 is SYDVKM. The CDR3 DNA sequence: TGTGCCAGCAGTCCCCGATCAGGGGTCTACTACAATGAGCAGTTCTTC. It specifies CASSPRSGVYYNEQFF.

V usage is TRBV4-1 and J usage is TRBJ1-3; D gene uncertain. The CDR3 consists of 19 residues. The V end lost 5 bases, the J end lost 0 bases, and 23 bases lay between the germline ends. Germline CDR1 is MGHRA and CDR2 is YSYEKL. CDR3 residues: CASSGGITLNRFSGNTIYF. The CDR3 DNA reads as TGCGCCAGCAGCGGAGGGATCACCCTCAATCGTTTCTCTGGAAACACCATATATTTT.

The CDR3 reads CASSPLQDSYEQYF. The CDR3 bases are TGTGCCAGCAGCCCACTGCAGGACTCCTACGAGCAGTACTTC. V and J are TRBV7-9 and TRBJ2-7; no clear D. This CDR3 spans 14 amino acids. Trimming cost V 5 bases and J 0 bases, with 11 bases left between them. CDR1 and CDR2 from the germline V gene are SEHNR and FQNEAQ (reference sequence).

This chain links TRBV7-9 with TRBJ1-4; D ambiguous. The CDR3 extends over 14 amino acids. The V and J ends lost 5 bases and 8 bases respectively, with 15 bases between them. Germline CDR1 SEHNR, CDR2 FQNEAQ (reference sequence). CDR3 in amino acids: CASSLGDGEEKLFF. DNA of the CDR3: TGTGCCAGCAGCCTGGGCGACGGTGAGGAAAAACTGTTTTTT.

J is TRBJ2-4 and V is TRBV7-2; 10 nucleotides match TRBD2. Unmatched junction bases numbered 4, after V lost 5 bases and J lost 0 bases. The germline V gene encodes CDR1 SGHTA and CDR2 FQGNSA. The CDR3 is 16 amino acids. The CDR3, as DNA: TGTGCCAGCAGCCCAGGACTAGCGGAAGCCAAAAACATTCAGTACTTC. Its protein product is CASSPGLAEAKNIQYF. Filled out from reference TRBV7-2 and TRBJ2-4, the complete variable domain reads GAGVSQSPSNKVTEKGKDVELRCDPISGHTALYWYRQSLGQGLEFLIYFQGNSAPDKSGLPSDRFSAERTGGSVSTLTIQRTQQEDSAVYLCASSPGLAEAKNIQYFGAGTRLSVL.

The chain links TRBV4-1 to TRBJ1-5; no definite D call. The CDR3 spans 14 residues. Germline V gene lookup returns CDR1 MGHRA and CDR2 YSYEKL. The ends were cut back, 4 bases at V and 0 bases at J, with 7 bases in the middle. The CDR3 region has the DNA TGCGCCAGCAGCCCCTTTTATAGCAATCAGCCCCAGCATTTT. Translation: CASSPFYSNQPQHF.

The rearrangement joins TRBV7-2 to TRBJ2-1; TRBD2 matches at 7 bases. V lost 4 bases to trimming and J lost 4 bases; unmatched junction nucleotides: 13. This CDR3 contains 17 residues. Germline V gives CDR1 SGHTA, CDR2 FQGNSA. CDR3 coding DNA: TGTGCCAGCAGCTCCACGCCCCGCGGGAGCGTATACAATGAGCAGTTCTTC. Translated: CASSSTPRGSVYNEQFF.

The chain recombines TRBV28 with TRBJ1-6; 8 bases align to TRBD1. The J segment lost 3 bases and the V segment lost 6 bases, leaving 4 bases of the junction unmatched. The CDR3 loop spans 15 amino acids. Germline loops: CDR1 MDHEN, CDR2 SYDVKM. The CDR3 reads CASRSGQGYNSPLHF. The DNA of the CDR3 is TGTGCCAGCAGATCCGGACAGGGCTATAATTCACCCCTCCACTTT.

This clone was seen a few times. The rearrangement joins TRBV27 to TRBJ2-7; 11 bases are a match to TRBD2. J gave up 3 bases and V 7 bases, and 5 bases lay outside the gene matches. The germline V gene encodes CDR1 MNHEY and CDR2 SMNVEV (reference sequence). The CDR3 has 14 residues. This CDR3 reads CASTSLAGVYEQYF. The CDR3 DNA sequence: TGTGCCAGCACGTCACTAGCGGGAGTCTACGAGCAGTACTTC.

The chain carries TRBV20-1 and TRBJ2-5, with D unclear. Trimming stripped 4 bases from V and 5 bases from J, with 5 bases between. Germline V gene sequence: CDR1 DFQATT, CDR2 SNEGSKA (reference sequence). The CDR3 extends over 10 amino acids. Here the CDR3 reads CSATQETQYF. DNA for the CDR3: TGCAGTGCTACCCAGGAGACCCAGTACTTC.

The chain couples TRBV10-2 to TRBJ1-1; 10 bases are shared with TRBD1. This CDR3 is built from 14 residues. Per germline, CDR1 WSHSY and CDR2 SAAADI. The V gene end was trimmed by 10 bases and the J gene end by 1 base; junction bases not matched to a gene: 6. The CDR3 sequence: CATLGTGENTEAFF. The CDR3 DNA is TGCGCCACCCTAGGGACAGGGGAGAACACTGAAGCTTTCTTT.

The chain couples TRBV18 to TRBJ2-7; 10 bases line up with TRBD1. Trimming removed 6 bases from V and 3 bases from J; junction bases left unmatched: 5. Germline CDR1 and CDR2: KGHSH and LQKENI. The CDR3 is made up of 14 amino acids. The chain's CDR3 is CASSPDRGLYEQYF. The CDR3 nucleotides are TGTGCCAGCTCTCCCGACAGGGGGCTCTACGAGCAGTACTTC.

This sequence joins TRBV6-5 and TRBJ1-2; perhaps TRBD1 as D (6 bases). The germline V gene has CDR1 MNHEY and CDR2 SVGAGI. Trimming cost V 6 bases and J 2 bases, with 10 bases left between them. The CDR3 runs to 13 residues. The CDR3 nucleotides read TGTGCCAGCAGCGCCCAGGGGAACTATGGCTACACCTTC. It is translated as CASSAQGNYGYTF.

The chain uses TRBV2 and TRBJ1-1; weak D call: TRBD1 (5 bases). Germline V gives CDR1 SNHLY, CDR2 FYNNEI. V lost 7 bases, J lost 3 bases, and 15 bases lay in between. The CDR3 extends over 14 amino acids. CDR3 region: CASIRNWGDTEAFF. The CDR3 DNA reads TGTGCCAGCATTCGAAATTGGGGGGACACTGAAGCTTTCTTT. The variable domain in full, with the rest retrieved from reference TRBV2 and TRBJ1-1, is EPEVTQTPSHQVTQMGQEVILRCVPISNHLYFYWYRQILGQKVEFLVSFYNNEISEKSEIFDDQFSVERPDGSNFTLKIRSTKLEDSAMYFCASIRNWGDTEAFFGQGTRLTVV.

The V call is TRBV5-1, the J call TRBJ2-5; 8 bases are a match to TRBD2. This CDR3 comprises 13 residues. Losses at the gene ends were 7 bases for V and 4 bases for J; bases not matched to a gene: 6. CDR1 is SGHRS, CDR2 YFSETQ, per germline. CDR3 sequence (DNA): TGCGCCAGCCGTACCGCGGGAGGAGAGACCCAGTACTTC. Encoded protein: CASRTAGGETQYF.

This chain uses TRBV2 with TRBJ2-1, with D perhaps TRBD2 (5 bases). Between the trimmed V and J ends, which lost 2 bases and 5 bases, there was a span of 7 bases. The CDR3 contains 13 residues. Germline CDR1 is SNHLY and CDR2 is FYNNEI. CDR3 in DNA: TGTGCCAGCAGTGAAATGCGGGACAATGAGCAGTTCTTC. It translates to CASSEMRDNEQFF.

The V call is TRBV28, the J call TRBJ1-1; TRBD1 matches at 7 bases. The CDR3 spans 14 residues. Germline CDR1 and CDR2: MDHEN and SYDVKM. V lost 6 bases and J lost 1; bases outside the gene matches: 5. The CDR3 loop is CASRKTGANTEAFF. CDR3 in DNA: TGTGCCAGCAGAAAAACAGGGGCGAACACTGAAGCTTTCTTT.

Only a few counts were recorded for this clone. The chain couples TRBV24-1 to TRBJ2-3, with 8 positions matching TRBD2. The CDR3 totals 14 residues. Germline V gene sequence: CDR1 KGHDR, CDR2 SFDVKD. The ends lost 6 bases at V and 3 bases at J; junction bases unmatched: 4. The CDR3 reads CATSLAGRTDTQYF. CDR3 bases: TGTGCCACCAGTTTAGCGGGGCGAACAGATACGCAGTATTTT.